This TCR beta chain was obtained from a study of blood T cell repertoires in COVID-19. At the level of the study: Material from acute and convalescent COVID-19 was sourced from the United States, Italy and Spain. PBMCs, B-cell-depleted T cells, or T cells were the source of the cDNA or gDNA that made up the material.

Produced via immunoSEQ multiplex PCR; TCRdb's table is partial and in-frame only. This table holds roughly 180,000 clones, roughly nine tenths found once. The germline CDR1 and CDR2 sequences are ENHRY and SYGVKD. V was clipped by 10 bases and J by 0 bases, with 5 bases between them. The CDR3 length is 11 residues. The sequence derives from an older man with active or convalescent COVID-19. The sequencing sample was made of peripheral blood. V and J are TRBV10-3 and TRBJ2-3; D gene unclear. The CDR3, as DNA: TGTGCCACCGCGAGCACAGATACGCAGTATTTT. Protein product: CATASTDTQYF.